The source of this T cell receptor (beta chain) is a study of cytomegalovirus exposure and HLA in healthy donors. Study overall: One earlier analysis, a look at 200 million or so T cells, found some 100 million unique TCR beta sequences.

This PCR relied on a set of 60 Vbeta primers and 13 Jbeta primers. The table came from immunoSEQ multiplex PCR; TCRdb's copy has only in-frame clones and leaves some out. The data show under 300,000 clones, roughly two thirds seen once. CDR1 SGHTS and CDR2 YDEGEE come from the germline V gene. The length of the CDR3 is 14 residues. The V segment lost 5 bases and the J segment 3 bases; nucleotides outside the gene matches: 3. The receptor was isolated from a female donor in good health and CMV-seronegative. The V call is TRBV5-8, the J call TRBJ1-4, with TRBD1 matching over 8 bases. Sequenced input: PBMCs. The CDR3 nucleotides are TGTGCCAGCAGGCCACAGGGGGCTAATGAAAAACTGTTTTTT. Translated: CASRPQGANEKLFF.